The source of this T cell receptor (beta chain) is a study of T cell responses to AZD1222 COVID-19 vaccine. Comments on this clone: Its cognate antigen is unknown.

General observations from the study: Donors were mostly white British, more females; clonal diversity possibly underestimated. Compared with day 0, the breadth and depth of the Spike-specific TCR repertoire rose significantly after two doses of AZD1222.

Profiling relied on immunoSEQ multiplex PCR, and the TCRdb table lists in-frame clones only, not all of them. In the table there are 85,000 to 90,000 clones, approximately 86% of which are singletons. The V gene's germline CDR1 is LNHDA and CDR2 SQIVND (reference sequence). The CDR3 has 12 residues. The germline V and J ends were trimmed by 5 bases and 6 bases, with 7 bases remaining between them. The chain employs TRBV19 and TRBJ2-2, with D hard to call. The material sequenced was peripheral blood, taken on day 0 of AZD1222 vaccination. This clonotype was sampled from an adult in good health. As DNA, the CDR3 is TGTGCCAGTAGTTTTCGCTCCGGGGAGCTGTTTTTT. As protein: CASSFRSGELFF. The full variable domain, in which reference TRBV19 and TRBJ2-2 provide the parts outside the CDR3, is DGGITQSPKYLFRKEGQNVTLSCEQNLNHDAMYWYRQDPGQGLRLIYYSQIVNDFQKGDIAEGYSVSREKKESFPLTVTSAQKNPTAFYLCASSFRSGELFFGEGSRLTVL.